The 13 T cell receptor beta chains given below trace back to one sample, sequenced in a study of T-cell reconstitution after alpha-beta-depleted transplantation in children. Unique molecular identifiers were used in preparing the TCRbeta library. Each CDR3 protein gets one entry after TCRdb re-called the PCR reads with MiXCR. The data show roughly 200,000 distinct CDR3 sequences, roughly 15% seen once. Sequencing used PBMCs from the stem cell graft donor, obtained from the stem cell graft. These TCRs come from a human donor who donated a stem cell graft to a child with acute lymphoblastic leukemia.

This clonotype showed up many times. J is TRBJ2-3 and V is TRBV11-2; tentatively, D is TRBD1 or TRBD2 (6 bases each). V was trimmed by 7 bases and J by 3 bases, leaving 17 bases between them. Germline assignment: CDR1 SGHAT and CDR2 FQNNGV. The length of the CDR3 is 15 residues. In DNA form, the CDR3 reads TGTGCCAGCACCAAAAGGGGGGCTAGAACAGATACGCAGTATTTT. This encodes CASTKRGARTDTQYF.

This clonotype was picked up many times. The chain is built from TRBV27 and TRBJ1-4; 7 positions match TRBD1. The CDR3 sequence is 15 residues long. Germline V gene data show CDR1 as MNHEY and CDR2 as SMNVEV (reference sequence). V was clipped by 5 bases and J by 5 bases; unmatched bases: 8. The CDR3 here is CASSTQGLLNEKLFF. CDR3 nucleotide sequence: TGTGCCAGCAGTACACAGGGGCTCCTAAATGAAAAACTGTTTTTT.

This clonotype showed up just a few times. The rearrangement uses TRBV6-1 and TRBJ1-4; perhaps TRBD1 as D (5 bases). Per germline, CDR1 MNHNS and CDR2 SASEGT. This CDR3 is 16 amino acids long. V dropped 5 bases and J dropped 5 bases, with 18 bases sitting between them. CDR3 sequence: CASSRDPPTVNEKLFF. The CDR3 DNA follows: TGTGCCAGCAGTCGGGACCCGCCTACCGTCAATGAAAAACTGTTTTTT.

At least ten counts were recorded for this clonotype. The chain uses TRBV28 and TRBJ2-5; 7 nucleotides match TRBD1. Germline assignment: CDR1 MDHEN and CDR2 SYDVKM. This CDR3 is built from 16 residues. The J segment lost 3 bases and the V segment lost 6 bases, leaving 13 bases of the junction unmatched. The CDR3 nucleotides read TGTGCCAGCAGCTTAAACCGAGGGACAGCAGAAGAGACCCAGTACTTC. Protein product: CASSLNRGTAEETQYF.

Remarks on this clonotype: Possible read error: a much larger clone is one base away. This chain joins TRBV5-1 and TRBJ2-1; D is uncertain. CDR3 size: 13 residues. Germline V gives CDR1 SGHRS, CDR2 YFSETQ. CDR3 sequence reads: CASSFEVFNEEFF. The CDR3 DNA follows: TGCGCCAGCAGCTTCGAGGTCTTCAATGAGGAGTTCTTC.

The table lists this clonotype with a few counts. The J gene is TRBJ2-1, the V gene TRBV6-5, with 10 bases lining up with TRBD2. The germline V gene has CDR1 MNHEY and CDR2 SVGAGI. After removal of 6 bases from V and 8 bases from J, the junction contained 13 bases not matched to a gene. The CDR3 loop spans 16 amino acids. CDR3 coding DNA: TGTGCCAGCAGCCCCAGGACTAGCGGTTATGGGGATGAGCAGTTCTTC. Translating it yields CASSPRTSGYGDEQFF.

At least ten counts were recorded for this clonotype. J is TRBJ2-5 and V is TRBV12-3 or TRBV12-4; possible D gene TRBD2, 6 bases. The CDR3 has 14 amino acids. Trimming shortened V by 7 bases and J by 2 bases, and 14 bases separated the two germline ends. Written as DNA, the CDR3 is TGTGCCAGCACCAAATCTAGCGAACAAGAGACCCAGTACTTC. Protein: CASTKSSEQETQYF.

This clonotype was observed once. The CDR3 nucleotides read TGTGCCAGTAGTATGAGAACTAGCGGGAGCTACAATGAGCAGTTCTTC. It yields the protein CASSMRTSGSYNEQFF. This sequence joins TRBV19 and TRBJ2-1; 11 nucleotides align to TRBD2. This CDR3 is built from 16 residues. With V trimmed by 3 bases and J by 3 bases, 4 bases remained unmatched. Germline V gives CDR1 LNHDA, CDR2 SQIVND (reference sequence). Full variable domain (outside the CDR3, taken from reference TRBV19 and TRBJ2-1): DGGITQSPKYLFRKEGQNVTLSCEQNLNHDAMYWYRQDPGQGLRLIYYSQIVNDFQKGDIAEGYSVSREKKESFPLTVTSAQKNPTAFYLCASSMRTSGSYNEQFFGPGTRLTVL.

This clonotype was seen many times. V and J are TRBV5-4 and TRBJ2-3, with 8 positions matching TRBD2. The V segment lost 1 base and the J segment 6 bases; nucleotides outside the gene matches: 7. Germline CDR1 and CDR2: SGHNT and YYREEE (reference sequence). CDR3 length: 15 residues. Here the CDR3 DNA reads TGTGCCAGCAGCTTGTCAGCGGGAGAGCACGATACGCAGTATTTT. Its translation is CASSLSAGEHDTQYF.

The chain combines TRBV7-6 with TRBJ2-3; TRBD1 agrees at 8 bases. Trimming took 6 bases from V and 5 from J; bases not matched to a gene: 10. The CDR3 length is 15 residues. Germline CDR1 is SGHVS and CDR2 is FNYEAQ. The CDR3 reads CASRRDRGSGDTQYF. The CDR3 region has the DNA TGTGCCAGCAGGCGAGACAGGGGCAGTGGAGATACGCAGTATTTT.

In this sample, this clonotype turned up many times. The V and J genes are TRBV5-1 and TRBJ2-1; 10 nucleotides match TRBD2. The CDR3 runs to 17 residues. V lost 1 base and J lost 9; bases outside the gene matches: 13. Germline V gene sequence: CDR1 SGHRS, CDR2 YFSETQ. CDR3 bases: TGCGCCAGCAGCTTGTCGATAGCGGGAGGATGGGGGACTGAGCAGTTCTTC. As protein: CASSLSIAGGWGTEQFF. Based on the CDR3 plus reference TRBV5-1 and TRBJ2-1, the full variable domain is KAGVTQTPRYLIKTRGQQVTLSCSPISGHRSVSWYQQTPGQGLQFLFEYFSETQRNKGNFPGRFSGRQFSNSRSEMNVSTLELGDSALYLCASSLSIAGGWGTEQFFGPGTRLTVL.

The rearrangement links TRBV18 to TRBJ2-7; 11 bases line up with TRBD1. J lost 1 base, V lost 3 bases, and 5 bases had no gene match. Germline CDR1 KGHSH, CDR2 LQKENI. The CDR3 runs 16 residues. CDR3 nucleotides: TGTGCCAGCTCACCGCCGGGACAGGGGGGTTCCTACGAGCAGTACTTC. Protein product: CASSPPGQGGSYEQYF.

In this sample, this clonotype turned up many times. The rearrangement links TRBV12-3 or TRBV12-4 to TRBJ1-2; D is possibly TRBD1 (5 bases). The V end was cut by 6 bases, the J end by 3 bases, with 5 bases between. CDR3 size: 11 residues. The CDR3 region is CASRGDYGYTF. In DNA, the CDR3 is TGTGCCAGCAGGGGGGACTATGGCTACACCTTC.